The rows below give T cell receptor beta chains drawn from one sample of a study of control samples from healthy donors and cancer patients. TCRdb's copy holds only in-frame clones and misses some; the assay was immunoSEQ multiplex PCR. The data contain approximately 100,000 clones, around 90% of them singletons. Sequencing was performed on blood. Receptors were obtained from a human donor in good health. The donor label of this sample is uncertain. CDR3s include the opening cysteine and the closing phenylalanine or tryptophan. A D gene is named only where the DNA matches it firmly. Size is stated for part of the rows, as once, few or many counts, or as a class when the clone is expanded.

size	V	D	J	DNA	CDR3
.	TRBV12-3/TRBV12-4	.	TRBJ1-1	TGTGCCAGCGCTCTCGGACAGAACACTGAAGCTTTCTTT	CASALGQNTEAFF
.	TRBV3-1/TRBV3-2	.	TRBJ2-7	TGTGCCAGCAGCCATACGCAAGGGCCCAGGGGGGGGTACGAGCAGTACTTC	CASSHTQGPRGGYEQYF
.	TRBV29-1	.	TRBJ1-6	TGCAGCGTTGCATATGGGAATTCACCCCTCCACTTT	CSVAYGNSPLHF
.	TRBV27	.	TRBJ2-2	TGTGCCAGCAGTTTTCTGGAAGGTGGGCGGGAGCTGTTTTTT	CASSFLEGGRELFF
.	TRBV5-4	TRBD1	TRBJ1-3	TGTGCCAGCAGCTCGGACAGGGAAGCTACATACTCTGGAAACACCATATATTTT	CASSSDREATYSGNTIYF
.	TRBV30	TRBD1	TRBJ1-2	TGTGCCTGGAGTGCAACAATAACAGGGGGCGGCTACACCTTC	CAWSATITGGGYTF
.	TRBV24-1	TRBD2	TRBJ2-3	TGTGCCACCAGTGACCCACTAGCGGGGGGCACAGATACGCAGTATTTT	CATSDPLAGGTDTQYF
.	TRBV5-8	.	TRBJ1-3	TGTGCCAGCAGTGGTCGGGCCGGGGACACCATATATTTT	CASSGRAGDTIYF
.	TRBV18	.	TRBJ2-2	TGTGCCAGCTCACCATTGATCGACGCGAACACCGGGGAGCTGTTTTTT	CASSPLIDANTGELFF
.	TRBV24-1	TRBD2	TRBJ2-3	TGTGCCACCAGTGACCCCCCTTCAGCGGGGGGACTAGATACGCAGTATTTT	CATSDPPSAGGLDTQYF
.	TRBV6-1	TRBD1	TRBJ1-2	TGTGCCAGCAGCGAAGAGGGACAGGGAAACTATGGCTACACCTTC	CASSEEGQGNYGYTF
.	TRBV5-8	TRBD1	TRBJ1-1	TGTGCCAGCAGCTTGTCCGGGACAGTAGCTTTCTTT	CASSLSGTVAFF
once	TRBV15	TRBD1	TRBJ2-6	TGTGCCACCAGCAGAGCCGGACAGGGACTTTCTGGGGCCAACGTCCTGACTTTC	CATSRAGQGLSGANVLTF
.	TRBV6-2/TRBV6-3	.	TRBJ2-1	TGTGCCAGCAGTTCTCCGGGGCGAGGGAATGAGCAGTTCTTC	CASSSPGRGNEQFF
.	TRBV12-5	.	TRBJ1-1	TGTGCTAGTGGAGGTGCGGCGAACACTGAAGCTTTCTTT	CASGGAANTEAFF
.	TRBV28	.	TRBJ1-2	TGTGCCAGCTCCCGGTCAGGCCAGGGGCAGATTAACTATGGCTACACCTTC	CASSRSGQGQINYGYTF
.	TRBV7-8	.	TRBJ2-5	TGTGCCAGCAGCTTAGGCTGGGAAGAGACCCAGTACTTC	CASSLGWEETQYF
.	TRBV19	TRBD1	TRBJ1-3	TGTGCCAGTAGTAGACAGGGTTACTCTGGAAACACCATATATTTT	CASSRQGYSGNTIYF
.	TRBV3-1/TRBV3-2	.	TRBJ1-6	TGTGCCAGCAGCCAAGAGTTGGCAGGGAATTCACCCCTCCACTTT	CASSQELAGNSPLHF
.	TRBV25-1	.	TRBJ1-1	TGTGCCAGCAGGGGCAATATTGAAGCTTTCTTT	CASRGNIEAFF
.	TRBV19	.	TRBJ1-2	TGTGCCAGTAGTTCCCACACGTTCATCTATGGCTACACCTTC	CASSSHTFIYGYTF
.	TRBV14	.	TRBJ1-2	TGTGCCAGCAGCCCCAGCGAGGCTTTTGGCTACACCTTC	CASSPSEAFGYTF
.	TRBV5-1	TRBD2	TRBJ2-3	TGCGCCAGCAGCTTGGGCGGGGGTGTGCAGTATTTT	CASSLGGGVQYF
.	TRBV3-1/TRBV3-2	.	TRBJ2-3	TGTGCCAGCAGCCAAACTATCACAGATACGCAGTATTTT	CASSQTITDTQYF
.	TRBV11-2	TRBD1	TRBJ1-4	TGTGCCAGCAGCCTGTCCGGGACAGGGGGAGAAAAACTGTTTTTT	CASSLSGTGGEKLFF
.	TRBV7-8	.	TRBJ1-3	TGTGCCAGCAGCTCCCCCGGGGGAGAATACGGAAACACCATATATTTT	CASSSPGGEYGNTIYF
.	TRBV27	TRBD1	TRBJ1-6	TGTGCCAGCAGACAGGGGCGCTTAAATAATTCACCCCTCCACTTT	CASRQGRLNNSPLHF
.	TRBV27	.	TRBJ2-1	TGTGCCAGCAGTTTCGGCAGGTCCTACAATGAGCAGTTCTTC	CASSFGRSYNEQFF
.	TRBV5-1	.	TRBJ1-1	TGCGCCAGCAGCTCGGCGACAGTTGGGGTCACTGAAGCTTTCTTT	CASSSATVGVTEAFF
.	TRBV15	.	TRBJ1-1	TGTGCCACCAGTACCCAGTTGTTCACTGAAGCTTTCTTT	CATSTQLFTEAFF
.	TRBV6-5	.	TRBJ2-5	TGTGCCAGCGCGGCAGGGGCGAAGACCCAGTACTTC	CASAAGAKTQYF
.	TRBV7-8	TRBD1	TRBJ1-1	TGTGCCAGCAGCCTCATCAGGACAGGGGGCCGGGTCACTGAAGCTTTCTTT	CASSLIRTGGRVTEAFF
few	TRBV20-1	.	TRBJ1-1	TGCAGTGCTAGTGTGGGATGGGACACTGAAGCTTTCTTT	CSASVGWDTEAFF
.	TRBV6-6	TRBD2	TRBJ2-5	TGTGCCAGCAGTCCCCCCGGGACTACCCAAGAGACCCAGTACTTC	CASSPPGTTQETQYF
once	TRBV20-1	.	TRBJ1-5	TGCAGTGCTAGTAAAGGGGGTGAGGGTCAGCCCCAGCATTTT	CSASKGGEGQPQHF
.	TRBV6-4	.	TRBJ1-4	TGTGCCAGCAGTTCTATCATTGGGGAAAAACTGTTTTTT	CASSSIIGEKLFF
.	TRBV3-1/TRBV3-2	.	TRBJ2-1	TGTGCCAGCAGCCAAGATCTCCTATACAATGAGCAGTTCTTC	CASSQDLLYNEQFF
few	TRBV14	.	TRBJ2-1	TGTGCCAGCAGCCAAGTACGAGGGGATGAGCAGTTCTTC	CASSQVRGDEQFF
.	TRBV2	.	TRBJ1-1	TGTGCCGCCGGGGGCCGGGCAGTCACTGAAGCTTTCTTT	CAAGGRAVTEAFF
.	TRBV15	.	TRBJ1-4	TGTGCCACCAGCCCCGCCCGGGGACAACAGAATGAAAAACTGTTTTTT	CATSPARGQQNEKLFF
.	TRBV5-1	TRBD1	TRBJ2-2	TGCGCCAGCAGCTTGTCAGGGGGCACCGGGGAGCTGTTTTTT	CASSLSGGTGELFF
.	TRBV15	.	TRBJ2-5	TGTGCCACCAGCAGTGGACCGGGGGCCCAAGAGACCCAGTACTTC	CATSSGPGAQETQYF
.	TRBV7-6	TRBD2	TRBJ2-7	TGTGCCAGCAGCTTATCCCTAGCGGGGGGAACCTCCTACGAGCAGTACTTC	CASSLSLAGGTSYEQYF
few	TRBV2	.	TRBJ1-2	TGTGCCAGCACCCATCTTGGGGACGGGAGTAACTATGGCTACACCTTC	CASTHLGDGSNYGYTF